This T cell receptor (beta chain) was retrieved from a study of technical replicates of blood from a few donors. This CDR3 contains 12 residues. CDR1 and CDR2 (germline): SGHDN, FVKESK. The germline V and J ends were trimmed by 2 bases and 11 bases, with 9 bases remaining between them. The assay was immunoSEQ multiplex PCR, and TCRdb's table has in-frame clones only and misses some. Of 95,000 or so clones in the sample, about 95% are singletons; the top ten hold around 0.35%. The sequence was collected from a human donor in good health. Material for sequencing was T cells isolated from PBMCs. The rearrangement links TRBV14 to TRBJ1-4; no firm D call. CDR3 residues: CASSQSTRKLFF. The CDR3 region has the DNA TGTGCCAGCAGCCAATCTACCCGGAAACTGTTTTTT.